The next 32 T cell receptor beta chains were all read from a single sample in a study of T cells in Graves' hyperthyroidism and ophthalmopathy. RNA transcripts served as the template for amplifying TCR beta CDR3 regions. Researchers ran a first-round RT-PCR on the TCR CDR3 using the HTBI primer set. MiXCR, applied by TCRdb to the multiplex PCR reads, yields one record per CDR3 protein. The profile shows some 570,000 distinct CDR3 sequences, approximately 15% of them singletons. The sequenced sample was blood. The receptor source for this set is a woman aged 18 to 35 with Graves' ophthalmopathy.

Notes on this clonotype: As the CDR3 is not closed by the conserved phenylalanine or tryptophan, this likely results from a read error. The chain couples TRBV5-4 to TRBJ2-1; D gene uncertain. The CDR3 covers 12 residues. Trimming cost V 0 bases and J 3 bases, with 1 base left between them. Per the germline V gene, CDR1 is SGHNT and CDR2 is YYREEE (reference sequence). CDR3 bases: TGTGCCAGCAGCTTGGACTACAATGAGCAGTTCTCC. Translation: CASSLDYNEQFS.

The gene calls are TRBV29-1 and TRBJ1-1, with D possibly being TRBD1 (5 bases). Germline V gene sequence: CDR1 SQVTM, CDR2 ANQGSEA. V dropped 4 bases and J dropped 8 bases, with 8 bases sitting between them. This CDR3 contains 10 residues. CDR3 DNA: TGCAGCGTTGGGGGCAGGGAAGCTTTCTTT. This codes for CSVGGREAFF.

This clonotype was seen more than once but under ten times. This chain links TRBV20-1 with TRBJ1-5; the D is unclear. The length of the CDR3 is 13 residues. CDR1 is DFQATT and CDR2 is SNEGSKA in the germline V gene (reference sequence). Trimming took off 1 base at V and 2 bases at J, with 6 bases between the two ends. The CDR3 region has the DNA TGCAGTGCTAGAGGAGAGGGCAATCAGCCCCAGCATTTT. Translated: CSARGEGNQPQHF.

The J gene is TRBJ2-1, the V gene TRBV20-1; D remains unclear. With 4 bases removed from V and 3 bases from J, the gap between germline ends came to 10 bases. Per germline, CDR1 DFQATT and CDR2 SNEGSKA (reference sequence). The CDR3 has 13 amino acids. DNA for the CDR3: TGCAGTGCTAAAGGGCTACTCTACAATGAGCAGTTCTTC. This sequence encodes CSAKGLLYNEQFF.

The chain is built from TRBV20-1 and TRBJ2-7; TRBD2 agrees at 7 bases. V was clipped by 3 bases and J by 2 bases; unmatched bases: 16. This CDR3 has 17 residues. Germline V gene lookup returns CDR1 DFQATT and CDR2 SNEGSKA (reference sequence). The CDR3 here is CSASKAGWGDGPYEQYF. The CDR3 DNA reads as TGCAGTGCTAGTAAAGCGGGATGGGGGGATGGTCCCTACGAGCAGTACTTC.

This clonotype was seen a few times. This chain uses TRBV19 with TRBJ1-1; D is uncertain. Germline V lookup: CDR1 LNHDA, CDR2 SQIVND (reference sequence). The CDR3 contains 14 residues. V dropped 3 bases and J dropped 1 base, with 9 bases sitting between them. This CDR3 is CASSMHSGNTEAFF. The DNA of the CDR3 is TGTGCCAGTAGTATGCACTCGGGGAACACTGAAGCTTTCTTT. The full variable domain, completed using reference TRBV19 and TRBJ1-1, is DGGITQSPKYLFRKEGQNVTLSCEQNLNHDAMYWYRQDPGQGLRLIYYSQIVNDFQKGDIAEGYSVSREKKESFPLTVTSAQKNPTAFYLCASSMHSGNTEAFFGQGTRLTVV.

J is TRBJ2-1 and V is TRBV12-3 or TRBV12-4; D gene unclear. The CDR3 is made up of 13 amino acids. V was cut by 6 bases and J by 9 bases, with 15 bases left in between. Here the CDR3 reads CASSLDPPGEQFF. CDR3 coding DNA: TGTGCCAGCAGCCTTGACCCACCGGGTGAGCAGTTCTTC.

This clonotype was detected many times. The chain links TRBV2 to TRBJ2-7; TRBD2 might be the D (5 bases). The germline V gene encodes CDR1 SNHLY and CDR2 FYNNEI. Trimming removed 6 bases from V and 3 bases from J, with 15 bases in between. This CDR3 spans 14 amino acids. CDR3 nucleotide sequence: TGTGCCAGCAGAAAGGAGGACTTGTTCTACGAGCAGTACTTC. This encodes CASRKEDLFYEQYF.

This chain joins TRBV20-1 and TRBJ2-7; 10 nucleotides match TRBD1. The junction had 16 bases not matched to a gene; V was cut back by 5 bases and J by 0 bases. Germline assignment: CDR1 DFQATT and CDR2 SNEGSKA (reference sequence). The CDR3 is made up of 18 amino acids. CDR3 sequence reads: CSALIFRDRGHISYEQYF. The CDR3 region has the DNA TGCAGTGCTCTAATATTCCGGGACAGGGGACACATCTCCTACGAGCAGTACTTC.

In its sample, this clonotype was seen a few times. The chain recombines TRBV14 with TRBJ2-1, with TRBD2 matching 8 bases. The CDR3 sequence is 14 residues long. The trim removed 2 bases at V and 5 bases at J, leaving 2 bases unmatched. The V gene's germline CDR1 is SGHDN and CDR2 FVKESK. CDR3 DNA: TGTGCCAGCAGCCAACGGACTAGCCACAATGAGCAGTTCTTC. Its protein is CASSQRTSHNEQFF.

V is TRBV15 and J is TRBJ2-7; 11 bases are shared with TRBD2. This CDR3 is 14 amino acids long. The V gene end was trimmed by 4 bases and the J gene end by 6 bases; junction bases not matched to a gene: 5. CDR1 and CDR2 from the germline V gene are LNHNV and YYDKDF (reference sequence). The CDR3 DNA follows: TGTGCCACCAGCACCCTAGCGGGGGGAATCGAGCAGTACTTC. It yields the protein CATSTLAGGIEQYF.

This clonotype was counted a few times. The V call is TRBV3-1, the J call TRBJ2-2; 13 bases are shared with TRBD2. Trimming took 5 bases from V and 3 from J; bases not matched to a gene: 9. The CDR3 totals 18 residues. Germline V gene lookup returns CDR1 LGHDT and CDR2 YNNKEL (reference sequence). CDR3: CASSAGLAGVYHTGELFF. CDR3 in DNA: TGTGCCAGCAGCGCCGGACTAGCGGGAGTTTATCACACCGGGGAGCTGTTTTTT. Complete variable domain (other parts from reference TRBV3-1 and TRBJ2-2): DTAVSQTPKYLVTQMGNDKSIKCEQNLGHDTMYWYKQDSKKFLKIMFSYNNKELIINETVPNRFSPKSPDKAHLNLHINSLELGDSAVYFCASSAGLAGVYHTGELFFGEGSRLTVL.

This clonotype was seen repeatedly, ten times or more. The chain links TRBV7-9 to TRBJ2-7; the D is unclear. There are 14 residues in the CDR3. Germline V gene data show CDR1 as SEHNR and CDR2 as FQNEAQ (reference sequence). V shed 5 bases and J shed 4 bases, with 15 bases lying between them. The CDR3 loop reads CASSPEITDYEQYF. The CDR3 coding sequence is TGTGCCAGCAGCCCGGAGATAACCGATTACGAGCAGTACTTC.

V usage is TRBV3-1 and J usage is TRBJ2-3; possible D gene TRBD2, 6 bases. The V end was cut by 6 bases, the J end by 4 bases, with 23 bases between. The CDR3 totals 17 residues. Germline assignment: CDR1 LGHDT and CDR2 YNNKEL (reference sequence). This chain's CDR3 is CASSHKTGGVRADTQYF. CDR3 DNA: TGTGCCAGCAGTCACAAGACGGGCGGGGTAAGAGCAGATACGCAGTATTTT.

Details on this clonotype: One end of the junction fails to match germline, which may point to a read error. The DNA for the CDR3 is TGCGCCAGCAGCCAAGTCCAACCGGGACAGGGTACAAACATTCAGTACTTC. Translating gives CASSQVQPGQGTNIQYF. The J gene is TRBJ2-4, the V gene TRBV7-9, with 9 bases matching TRBD1. Germline V gene sequence: CDR1 SEHNR, CDR2 FQNEAQ (reference sequence). The CDR3 sequence is 17 residues long. The full variable domain, rest sourced from reference TRBV7-9 and TRBJ2-4, is DTGVSQNPRHKITKRGQNVTFRCDPISEHNRLYWYRQTLGQGPEFLTYFQNEAQLEKSRLLSDRFSAERPKGSFSTLEIQRTEQGDSAMYLCASSQVQPGQGTNIQYFGAGTRLSVL.

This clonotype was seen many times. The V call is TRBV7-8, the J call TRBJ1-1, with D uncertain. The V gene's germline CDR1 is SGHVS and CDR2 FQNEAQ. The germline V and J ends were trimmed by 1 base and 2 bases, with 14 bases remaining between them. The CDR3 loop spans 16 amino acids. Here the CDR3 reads CASSLVVREANTEAFF. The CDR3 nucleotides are TGTGCCAGCAGCTTAGTTGTGAGGGAGGCCAACACTGAAGCTTTCTTT.

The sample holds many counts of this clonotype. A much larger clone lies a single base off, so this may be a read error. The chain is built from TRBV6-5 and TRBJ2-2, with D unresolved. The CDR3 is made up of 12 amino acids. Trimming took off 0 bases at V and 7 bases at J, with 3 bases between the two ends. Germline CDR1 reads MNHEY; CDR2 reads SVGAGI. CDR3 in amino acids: CASSYSDGELFF. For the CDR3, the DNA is TGTGCCAGCAGTTACTCGGACGGGGAGCTGTTTTTT.

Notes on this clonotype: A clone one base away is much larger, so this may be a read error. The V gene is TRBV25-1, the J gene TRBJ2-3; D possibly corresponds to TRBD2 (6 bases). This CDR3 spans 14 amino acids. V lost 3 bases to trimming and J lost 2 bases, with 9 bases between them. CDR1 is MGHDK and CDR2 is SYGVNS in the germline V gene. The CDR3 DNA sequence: TGTGCCAGCAGTGAGTGGAGGGCCACAGATACGCAGTATTTT. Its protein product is CASSEWRATDTQYF. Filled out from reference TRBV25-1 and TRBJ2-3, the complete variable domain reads EADIYQTPRYLVIGTGKKITLECSQTMGHDKMYWYQQDPGMELHLIHYSYGVNSTEKGDLSSESTVSRIRTEHFPLTLESARPSHTSQYLCASSEWRATDTQYFGPGTRLTVL.

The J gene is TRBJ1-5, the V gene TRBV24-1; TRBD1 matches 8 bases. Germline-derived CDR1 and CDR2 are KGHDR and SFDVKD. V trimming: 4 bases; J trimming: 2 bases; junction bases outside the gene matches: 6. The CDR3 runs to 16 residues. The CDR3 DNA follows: TGTGCCACCAGTGACAAACAGACAGGGGGCAATCAGCCCCAGCATTTT. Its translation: CATSDKQTGGNQPQHF.

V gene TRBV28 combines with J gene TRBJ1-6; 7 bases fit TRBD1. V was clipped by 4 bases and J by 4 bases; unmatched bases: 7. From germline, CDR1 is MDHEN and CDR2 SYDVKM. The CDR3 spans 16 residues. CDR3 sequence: CASSSTGYGYNSPLHF. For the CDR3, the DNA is TGTGCCAGCAGTTCGACAGGGTATGGGTATAATTCACCCCTCCACTTT.

The CDR3 loop reads CASSPGLAGRGTDTQYF. The CDR3 region has the DNA TGTGCCAGCAGTCCGGGACTAGCGGGGAGGGGTACAGATACGCAGTATTTT. The V gene is TRBV2, the J gene TRBJ2-3, with 13 bases aligning to TRBD2. From germline, CDR1 is SNHLY and CDR2 FYNNEI. J was trimmed by 3 bases and V by 5 bases; bases with no gene match: 8. CDR3 length equals 17 residues.

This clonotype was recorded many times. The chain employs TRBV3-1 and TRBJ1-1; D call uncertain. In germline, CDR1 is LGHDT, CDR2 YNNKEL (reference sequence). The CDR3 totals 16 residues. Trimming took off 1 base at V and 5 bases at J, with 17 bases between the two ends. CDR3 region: CASSQGFSTYRTEAFF. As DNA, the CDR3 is TGTGCCAGCAGCCAAGGTTTCTCGACATACCGGACTGAAGCTTTCTTT.

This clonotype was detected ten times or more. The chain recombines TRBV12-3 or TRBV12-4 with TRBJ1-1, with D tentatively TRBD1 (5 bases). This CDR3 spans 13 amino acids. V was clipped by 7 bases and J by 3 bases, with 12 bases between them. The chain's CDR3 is CASTRGVDTEAFF. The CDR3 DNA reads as TGTGCCAGCACCCGGGGCGTGGACACTGAAGCTTTCTTT.

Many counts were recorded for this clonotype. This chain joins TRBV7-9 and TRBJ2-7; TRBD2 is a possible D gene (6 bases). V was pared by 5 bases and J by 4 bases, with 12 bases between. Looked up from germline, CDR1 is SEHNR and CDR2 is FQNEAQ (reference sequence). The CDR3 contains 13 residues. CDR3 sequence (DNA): TGTGCCAGCAGCAGGGATAGCGGTTACGAGCAGTACTTC. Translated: CASSRDSGYEQYF.

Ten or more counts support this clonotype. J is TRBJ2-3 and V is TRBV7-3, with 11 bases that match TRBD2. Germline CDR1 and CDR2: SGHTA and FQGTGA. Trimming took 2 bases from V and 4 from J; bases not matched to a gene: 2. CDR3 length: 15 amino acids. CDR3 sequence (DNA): TGTGCCAGCAGCTTATCTAGCGGGAGGTCAGATACGCAGTATTTT. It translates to CASSLSSGRSDTQYF.

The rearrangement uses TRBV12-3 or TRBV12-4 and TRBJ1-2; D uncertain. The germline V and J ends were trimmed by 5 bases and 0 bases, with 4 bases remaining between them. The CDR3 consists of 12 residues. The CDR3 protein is CASSASNYGYTF. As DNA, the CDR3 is TGTGCCAGCAGTGCCTCTAACTATGGCTACACCTTC.

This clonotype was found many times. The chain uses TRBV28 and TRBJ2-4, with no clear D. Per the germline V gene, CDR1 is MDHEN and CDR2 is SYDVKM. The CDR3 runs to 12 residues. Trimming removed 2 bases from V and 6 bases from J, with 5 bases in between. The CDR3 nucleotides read TGTGCCAGCAGTTTAGGGCTAAACATTCAGTACTTC. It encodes CASSLGLNIQYF.

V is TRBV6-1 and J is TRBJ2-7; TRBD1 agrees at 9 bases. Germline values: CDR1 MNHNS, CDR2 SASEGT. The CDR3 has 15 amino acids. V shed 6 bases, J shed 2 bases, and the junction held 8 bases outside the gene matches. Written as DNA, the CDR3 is TGTGCCAGCAGGCTCGGGACAGGGCCAACCTACGAGCAGTACTTC. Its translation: CASRLGTGPTYEQYF.

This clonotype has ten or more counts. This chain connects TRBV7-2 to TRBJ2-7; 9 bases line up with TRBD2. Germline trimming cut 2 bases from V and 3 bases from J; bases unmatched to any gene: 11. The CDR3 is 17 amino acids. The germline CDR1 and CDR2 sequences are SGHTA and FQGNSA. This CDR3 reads CASSLMELAGRHYEQYF. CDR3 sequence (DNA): TGTGCCAGCAGCTTAATGGAGCTAGCGGGACGACACTACGAGCAGTACTTC.

This CDR3 is CASSQEGLAGAYEQYF. For the CDR3, the DNA is TGTGCCAGCAGCCAAGAAGGACTAGCGGGCGCCTACGAGCAGTACTTC. The chain is built from TRBV7-9 and TRBJ2-7; TRBD2 matches at 11 bases. Germline assignment: CDR1 SEHNR and CDR2 FQNEAQ (reference sequence). Unmatched junction bases numbered 8, after V lost 5 bases and J lost 2 bases. This CDR3 is built from 16 residues.

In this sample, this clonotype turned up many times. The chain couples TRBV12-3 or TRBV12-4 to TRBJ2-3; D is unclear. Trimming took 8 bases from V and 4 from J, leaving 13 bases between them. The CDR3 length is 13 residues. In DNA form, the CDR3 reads TGTGCCAGCTCTCAGTCGGGTTCAGATACGCAGTATTTT. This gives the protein CASSQSGSDTQYF.

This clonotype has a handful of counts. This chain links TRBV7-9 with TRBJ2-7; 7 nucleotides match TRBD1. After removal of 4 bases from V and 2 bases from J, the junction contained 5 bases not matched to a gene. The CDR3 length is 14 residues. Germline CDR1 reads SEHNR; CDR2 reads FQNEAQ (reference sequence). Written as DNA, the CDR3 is TGTGCCAGCAGCTCGGGACAGAGTCCCTACGAGCAGTACTTC. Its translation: CASSSGQSPYEQYF.